Listed below are T cell receptor beta chains from one sample, sequenced in a study of blood T cell repertoires in COVID-19. Profiling relied on immunoSEQ multiplex PCR, and the TCRdb table lists in-frame clones only, not all of them. The sample has over 110,000 clones; 75% to 85% are singletons. Sequenced input: peripheral blood. The receptors shown here come from a man in his fifties or sixties with active or convalescent COVID-19. CDR3s include the opening cysteine and the closing phenylalanine or tryptophan. The D gene is left open where the match is weak. Rows may omit the clone size; those that give it use once, few, many or a size class.

abundance	d_gene	v_gene	j_gene	CDR3aa	CDR3nt
.	.	TRBV3-1/TRBV3-2	TRBJ2-7	CASSSYRVPYEQYF	TGTGCCAGCAGCTCATACAGGGTACCCTACGAGCAGTACTTC
.	TRBD1	TRBV11-3	TRBJ1-1	CASTLQGSNSNTEAFF	TGTGCCAGCACCCTACAGGGGTCGAACTCGAACACTGAAGCTTTCTTT
.	TRBD2	TRBV9	TRBJ2-3	CASSVGLAGPTDTQYF	TGTGCCAGCAGCGTAGGACTAGCGGGACCCACAGATACGCAGTATTTT
.	TRBD1	TRBV4-3	TRBJ1-2	CASSQRDRGGYTF	TGCGCCAGCAGCCAACGGGACAGGGGCGGCTACACCTTC
.	TRBD1	TRBV7-2	TRBJ2-1	CASSSTGTGDYNEQFF	TGTGCCAGCAGCTCGACCGGGACAGGGGACTACAATGAGCAGTTCTTC
.	TRBD1	TRBV9	TRBJ1-3	CASSPRTGYGNTIYF	TGTGCCAGCAGCCCACGGACAGGGTATGGAAACACCATATATTTT
few	.	TRBV5-5	TRBJ2-2	CASSWEVNTGELFF	TGTGCCAGCAGCTGGGAGGTGAACACCGGGGAGCTGTTTTTT
.	.	TRBV10-2	TRBJ2-1	CASSEPNSYNEQFF	TGCGCCAGCAGTGAGCCAAACTCCTACAATGAGCAGTTCTTC
few	TRBD1	TRBV27	TRBJ1-1	CASSWGTGGGTEAFF	TGTGCCAGCAGTTGGGGGACAGGCGGGGGCACTGAAGCTTTCTTT
.	TRBD2	TRBV3-1/TRBV3-2	TRBJ2-7	CASSQQSGGGYEQYF	TGTGCCAGCAGCCAACAAAGCGGGGGGGGCTACGAGCAGTACTTC
.	TRBD1	TRBV9	TRBJ1-1	CASNPQGVNTEAFF	TGTGCCAGCAACCCACAGGGGGTGAACACTGAAGCTTTCTTT
.	.	TRBV5-1	TRBJ2-3	CASSSAAAGASTDTQYF	TGCGCCAGCAGCTCGGCCGCCGCCGGAGCTAGCACAGATACGCAGTATTTT
.	.	TRBV24-1	TRBJ1-2	CATSDPLDSYGYTF	TGTGCCACCAGTGATCCTTTGGACAGCTATGGCTACACCTTC
.	.	TRBV5-4	TRBJ1-4	CASSHRDVNEKLFF	TGTGCCAGCAGCCACAGGGATGTTAATGAAAAACTGTTTTTT
few	TRBD1	TRBV10-3	TRBJ2-2	CAISPLGQGDRELFF	TGTGCCATCAGCCCCCTCGGACAGGGGGACCGGGAGCTGTTTTTT
.	TRBD1	TRBV7-8	TRBJ2-1	CASSSRMGQGNNEQFF	TGTGCCAGCAGCTCAAGAATGGGACAGGGTAACAATGAGCAGTTCTTC
.	.	TRBV12-5	TRBJ2-4	CASGTLTVTDF	TGTGCTAGTGGTACCTTGACTGTCACCGACTTC
.	.	TRBV6-5	TRBJ1-1	CASSFSITGTEAFF	TGTGCCAGCAGTTTTTCCATTACAGGGACTGAAGCTTTCTTT
.	.	TRBV27	TRBJ2-3	CASSLSYSTDTQYF	TGTGCCAGCAGTTTATCCTACAGCACAGATACGCAGTATTTT
once	.	TRBV18	TRBJ2-5	CASSPGLRETQYF	TGTGCCAGCTCACCAGGGTTGAGGGAGACCCAGTACTTC
.	.	TRBV10-1	TRBJ2-2	CASSEAGNTGELFF	TGCGCCAGCAGTGAGGCCGGGAACACCGGGGAGCTGTTTTTT
.	.	TRBV19	TRBJ1-2	CASSGDNYGYTF	TGTGCCAGTTCGGGGGATAACTATGGCTACACCTTC
.	.	TRBV11-3	TRBJ1-6	CASSLPGTRRRLNSPLHF	TGTGCCAGCAGCTTACCGGGGACACGAAGACGGCTTAATTCACCCCTCCACTTT
.	TRBD1	TRBV5-1	TRBJ1-6	CASSLTGTVNSPLHF	TGCGCCAGCAGCTTGACCGGGACAGTTAATTCACCCCTCCACTTT
.	TRBD1	TRBV6-1	TRBJ2-5	CASSDLRTGHQETQYF	TGTGCCAGCAGTGATCTTAGGACAGGGCACCAAGAGACCCAGTACTTC
.	.	TRBV6-5	TRBJ1-2	CAIADSNYGYTF	TGTGCCATCGCGGACAGTAACTATGGCTACACCTTC
.	TRBD2	TRBV4-1	TRBJ2-1	CASSQRSGRAQGNEQFF	TGCGCCAGCAGCCAACGTAGCGGGAGGGCCCAGGGCAATGAGCAGTTCTTC
.	.	TRBV29-1	TRBJ2-1	CSVAQRQDNEQFF	TGCAGCGTTGCCCAGCGGCAAGACAATGAGCAGTTCTTC
.	.	TRBV24-1	TRBJ2-1	CATSDPPTRHYNEQFF	TGTGCCACCAGTGATCCCCCGACTAGACACTACAATGAGCAGTTCTTC
.	.	TRBV5-4	TRBJ1-2	CASRESAANYGYTF	TGTGCCAGCAGGGAATCAGCGGCTAACTATGGCTACACCTTC
.	.	TRBV20-1	TRBJ2-7	CSASDRYEQYF	TGCAGTGCTAGTGACCGGTACGAGCAGTACTTC
.	TRBD2	TRBV10-1	TRBJ2-7	CASSDGPSGDYEQYF	TGCGCCAGCAGTGATGGCCCCAGCGGGGACTACGAGCAGTACTTC
.	.	TRBV30	TRBJ1-1	CAWSVIVQGTEAFF	TGTGCCTGGAGTGTAATAGTTCAGGGCACTGAAGCTTTCTTT
.	.	TRBV7-2	TRBJ1-3	CASSRMRYSGNTIYF	TGTGCCAGCAGCAGAATGAGGTACTCTGGAAACACCATATATTTT
once	.	TRBV12-5	TRBJ1-2	CASGLASGGIGYTF	TGTGCTAGTGGTTTGGCGTCTGGAGGGATCGGCTACACCTTC
.	.	TRBV4-1	TRBJ1-1	CASSQDRRGGNTEAFF	TGCGCCAGCAGCCAAGATCGGAGAGGGGGGAACACTGAAGCTTTCTTT
.	.	TRBV6-2/TRBV6-3	TRBJ1-1	CASSYTVANTEAFF	TGTGCCAGCAGTTACACGGTTGCGAACACTGAAGCTTTCTTT
.	.	TRBV7-2	TRBJ1-4	CASSFTRGPNEKLFF	TGTGCCAGCAGCTTTACCAGGGGCCCGAACGAAAAACTGTTTTTT
.	.	TRBV9	TRBJ2-1	CASSVQLASNEQFF	TGTGCCAGCAGCGTACAACTAGCTTCCAATGAGCAGTTCTTC
.	.	TRBV7-2	TRBJ2-1	CASSLGREPYNEQFF	TGTGCCAGCAGCTTAGGTCGGGAGCCCTACAATGAGCAGTTCTTC
.	.	TRBV6-2/TRBV6-3	TRBJ2-2	CASSSSRTWRSGTGELFF	TGTGCCAGCAGTTCTTCCCGAACTTGGAGGTCCGGGACCGGGGAGCTGTTTTTT
.	TRBD2	TRBV5-1	TRBJ2-3	CASSLGLAGVTDTQYF	TGCGCCAGCAGCTTGGGTCTAGCGGGAGTCACAGATACGCAGTATTTT
.	TRBD2	TRBV3-1/TRBV3-2	TRBJ2-3	CASSQDPSGSTADTQYF	TGTGCCAGCAGCCAAGACCCTAGCGGGAGTACAGCAGATACGCAGTATTTT
.	.	TRBV19	TRBJ2-4	CASTLWRSDGKNIQYF	TGTGCCAGTACCCTCTGGAGGTCGGACGGCAAAAACATTCAGTACTTC
.	.	TRBV6-5	TRBJ1-6	CASSPTGYNNSPLHF	TGTGCCAGCAGTCCGACAGGCTACAATAATTCACCCCTCCACTTT
.	TRBD2	TRBV27	TRBJ2-5	CASSSKRESQETQYF	TGTGCCAGCAGTTCAAAGCGGGAGTCCCAAGAGACCCAGTACTTC
.	.	TRBV29-1	TRBJ1-1	CSVGTVRLSTEAFF	TGCAGCGTTGGAACAGTTCGCTTATCCACTGAAGCTTTCTTT
.	.	TRBV7-8	TRBJ1-1	CASSLEQAGGTEAFF	TGTGCCAGCAGCTTAGAACAGGCGGGGGGCACTGAAGCTTTCTTT
.	.	TRBV6-2/TRBV6-3	TRBJ1-1	CASSRGFQVEAFF	TGTGCCAGCAGTCGGGGGTTCCAGGTTGAAGCTTTCTTT
once	TRBD2	TRBV7-2	TRBJ2-3	CASSLVRAGGTDTQYF	TGTGCCAGCAGCTTAGTTCGGGCGGGAGGTACAGATACGCAGTATTTT
.	.	TRBV5-1	TRBJ1-3	CASSLASGGRGNTIYF	TGCGCCAGCAGCTTGGCCAGCGGGGGCAGAGGAAACACCATATATTTT
.	TRBD1	TRBV24-1	TRBJ2-1	CATSDYRSGTGVYNEQFF	TGTGCCACCAGTGATTATAGGTCCGGGACAGGGGTGTACAATGAGCAGTTCTTC
.	.	TRBV5-4	TRBJ1-1	CASSLAGRGRGTEAFF	TGTGCCAGCAGCTTGGCCGGTAGGGGCCGAGGTACTGAAGCTTTCTTT
.	TRBD2	TRBV3-1/TRBV3-2	TRBJ2-1	CASSQDLSPSGLNEQFF	TGTGCCAGCAGCCAAGATCTCTCCCCTAGCGGCCTCAATGAGCAGTTCTTC